Included here is one TCR beta chain sequence, with context. The antigen is unknown. 13 Jbeta primers and 60 Vbeta primers were used for the PCR. The method was immunoSEQ multiplex PCR; TCRdb's version includes in-frame clones alone and lacks a portion of them. This sample has around 130,000 clones, with roughly four fifths found just once. This entry belongs to a study of cytomegalovirus exposure and HLA in healthy donors. Study-wide findings and caveats: A later analysis found common viral pathogens apparently linked to several of the most significant clusters. Near-uniform donor sequencing depth was presumed by presence/absence analyses. Most TCR sequences were rare, but some public TCRs occurred in many donors. Reportedly, a later analysis found an Asian-associated ancestry cluster had fewer N-insertions than the approximately 640-donor mean.

The V gene's germline CDR1 is SGHNT and CDR2 YENEEA. The V and J ends lost 5 bases and 4 bases respectively, with 18 bases between them. This CDR3 is built from 15 residues. The sequenced material came from PBMCs. This chain connects TRBV11-3 to TRBJ2-7; D perhaps matches TRBD1 (5 bases). This sequence was found in a woman between 40 and 50 years old in good health and CMV-seropositive. The CDR3 reads CASSRESQGWYEQYF. For the CDR3, the DNA is TGTGCCAGCAGCAGAGAAAGCCAGGGTTGGTACGAGCAGTACTTC.